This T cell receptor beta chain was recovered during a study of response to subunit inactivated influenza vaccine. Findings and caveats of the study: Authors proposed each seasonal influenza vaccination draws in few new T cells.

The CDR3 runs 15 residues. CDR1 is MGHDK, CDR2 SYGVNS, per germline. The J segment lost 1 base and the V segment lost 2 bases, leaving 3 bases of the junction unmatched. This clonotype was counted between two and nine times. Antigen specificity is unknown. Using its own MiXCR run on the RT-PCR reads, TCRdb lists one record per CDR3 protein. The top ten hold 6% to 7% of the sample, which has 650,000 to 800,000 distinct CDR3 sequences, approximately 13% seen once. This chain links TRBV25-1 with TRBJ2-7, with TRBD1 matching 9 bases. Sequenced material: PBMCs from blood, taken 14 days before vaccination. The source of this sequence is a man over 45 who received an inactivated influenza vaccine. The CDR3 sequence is CASSETGGLSYEQYF. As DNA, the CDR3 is TGTGCCAGCAGTGAAACAGGGGGCCTTTCCTACGAGCAGTACTTC.